This T cell receptor beta chain was retrieved from a study of cytomegalovirus exposure and HLA in healthy donors. Germline V gene data show CDR1 as MDHEN and CDR2 as SYDVKM. This CDR3 has 18 amino acids. V lost 8 bases to trimming and J lost 0 bases; unmatched junction nucleotides: 14. Whole-study findings and limits: Altogether, 160 or so TCR beta chains were recorded as cytomegalovirus-associated. In a later analysis, a missense DCLRE1C variant was linked to TCR beta V- and J-gene trimming. In a later analysis, a genetic analysis reported fewer productive-TCR N-insertions in an Asian-associated ancestry cluster than the cohort average.

This PCR relied on a set of 60 Vbeta primers and 13 Jbeta primers. Sequencing was performed with immunoSEQ multiplex PCR; in TCRdb, only in-frame clones are kept and a portion is missing. The table shows about 160,000 clones, with about 80% occurring only once. For this clone: Its antigen is as yet unknown. Other DNA variants within this sample encode the same CDR3.

Sequencing was performed on PBMCs. The clonotype comes from a woman between 50 and 59 years old in good health and CMV-seronegative. The chain combines TRBV28 with TRBJ1-4; TRBD1 matches at 8 bases. CDR3 in DNA: TGTGCCAGCGGATCGACCGGGACAGGCATTCCAACTAATGAAAAACTGTTTTTT. Protein product: CASGSTGTGIPTNEKLFF.